The T cell receptor (beta chain) under discussion was sequenced for a study of blood T cell repertoires in COVID-19. Study details: Acute and convalescent COVID-19 specimens originated in the United States, Italy and Spain. Nucleic acid was either cDNA or gDNA, and it came from T cells, B-cell-depleted T cells, or PBMCs.

Method: immunoSEQ multiplex PCR; TCRdb's copy keeps in-frame clones and lacks some. The data show around 390,000 clones, with 85% to 90% seen just once and 10% held by the top ten. Participants were aged about 18 to 89 years from around 24 US areas. Recovered participants had two consecutive negative NP/OP PCR tests, healthcare professional clearance, or symptom resolution. V lost 1 base and J lost 1, with 16 bases in between. Germline loops: CDR1 SGHTA, CDR2 FQGNSA. The CDR3 covers 17 residues. The sample was PBMCs or T cells enriched from blood (not recorded which). The origin of this receptor is a woman aged 50 to 65 who had recovered from COVID-19. V is TRBV7-2 and J is TRBJ1-1; TRBD1 is a possible D gene (5 bases). Written as DNA, the CDR3 is TGTGCCAGCAGCTTAGTTGGGGGGGACCTGTGGAACACTGAAGCTTTCTTT. This translates into CASSLVGGDLWNTEAFF.